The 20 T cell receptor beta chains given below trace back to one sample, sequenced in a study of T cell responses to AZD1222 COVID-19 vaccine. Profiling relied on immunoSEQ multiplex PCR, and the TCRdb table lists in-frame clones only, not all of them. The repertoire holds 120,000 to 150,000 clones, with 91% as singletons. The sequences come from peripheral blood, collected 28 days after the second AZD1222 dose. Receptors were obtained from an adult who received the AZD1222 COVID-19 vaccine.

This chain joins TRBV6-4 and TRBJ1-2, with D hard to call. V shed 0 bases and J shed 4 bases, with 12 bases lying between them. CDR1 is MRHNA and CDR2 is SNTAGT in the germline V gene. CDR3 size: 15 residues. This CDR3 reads CASSDSGRAFYGYTF. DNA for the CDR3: TGTGCCAGCAGTGACTCGGGGAGAGCTTTCTATGGCTACACCTTC.

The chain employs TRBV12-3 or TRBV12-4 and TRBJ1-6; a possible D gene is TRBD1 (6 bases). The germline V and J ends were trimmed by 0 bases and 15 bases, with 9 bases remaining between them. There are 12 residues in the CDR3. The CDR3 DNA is TGTGCCAGCAGTTTAGCAGGGGGAGACCTCCACTTT. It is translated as CASSLAGGDLHF.

This chain's CDR3 is CASSLISDFSYNSPLHF. The CDR3 DNA reads TGCGCCAGCAGCTTGATTTCAGACTTCTCCTATAATTCACCCCTCCACTTT. This rearrangement joins TRBV5-1 to TRBJ1-6; D is uncertain. The germline V gene encodes CDR1 SGHRS and CDR2 YFSETQ. With 1 base removed from V and 0 bases from J, the gap between germline ends came to 11 bases. The CDR3 contains 17 residues.

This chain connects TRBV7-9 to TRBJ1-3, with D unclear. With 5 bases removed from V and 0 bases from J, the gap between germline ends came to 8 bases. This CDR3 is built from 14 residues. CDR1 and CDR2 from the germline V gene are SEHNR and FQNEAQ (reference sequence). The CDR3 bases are TGTGCCAGCAGCCCTCGGACCTCTGGAAACACCATATATTTT. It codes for CASSPRTSGNTIYF.

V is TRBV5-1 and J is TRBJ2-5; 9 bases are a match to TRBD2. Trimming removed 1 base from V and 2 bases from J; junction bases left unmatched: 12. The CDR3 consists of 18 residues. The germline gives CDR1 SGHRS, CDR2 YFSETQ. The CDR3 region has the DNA TGCGCCAGCAGCTTGAGGTCTAGCGGGGCCAGAATTCAAGAGACCCAGTACTTC. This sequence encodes CASSLRSSGARIQETQYF.

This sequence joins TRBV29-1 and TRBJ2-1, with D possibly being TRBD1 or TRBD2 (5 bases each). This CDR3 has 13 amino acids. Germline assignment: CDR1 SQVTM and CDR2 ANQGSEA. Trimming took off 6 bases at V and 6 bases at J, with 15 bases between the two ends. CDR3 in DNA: TGCAGCGTCGGGACCACCCAGGGCAATGAGCAGTTCTTC. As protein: CSVGTTQGNEQFF.

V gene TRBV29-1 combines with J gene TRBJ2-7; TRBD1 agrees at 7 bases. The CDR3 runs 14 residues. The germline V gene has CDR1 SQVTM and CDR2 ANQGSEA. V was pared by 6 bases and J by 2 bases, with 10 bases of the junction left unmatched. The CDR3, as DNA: TGCAGCGTGGCCCGGACAGGCGTACCCTACGAGCAGTACTTC. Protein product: CSVARTGVPYEQYF.

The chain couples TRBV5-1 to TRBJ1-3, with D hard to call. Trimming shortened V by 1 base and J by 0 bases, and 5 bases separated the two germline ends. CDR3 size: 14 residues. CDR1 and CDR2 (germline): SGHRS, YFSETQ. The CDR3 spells CASSLTVSGNTIYF. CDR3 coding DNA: TGCGCCAGCAGCTTGACAGTCTCTGGAAACACCATATATTTT.

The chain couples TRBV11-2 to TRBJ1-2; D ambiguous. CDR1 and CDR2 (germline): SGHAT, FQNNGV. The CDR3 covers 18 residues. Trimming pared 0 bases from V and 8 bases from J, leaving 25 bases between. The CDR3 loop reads CASSLEFEETGERGGYTF. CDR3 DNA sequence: TGTGCCAGCAGCTTAGAGTTCGAGGAGACGGGCGAGCGAGGGGGCTACACCTTC. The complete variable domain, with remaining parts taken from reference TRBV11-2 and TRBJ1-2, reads EAGVAQSPRYKIIEKRQSVAFWCNPISGHATLYWYQQILGQGPKLLIQFQNNGVVDDSQLPKDRFSAERLKGVDSTLKIQPAKLEDSAVYLCASSLEFEETGERGGYTFGSGTRLTVV.

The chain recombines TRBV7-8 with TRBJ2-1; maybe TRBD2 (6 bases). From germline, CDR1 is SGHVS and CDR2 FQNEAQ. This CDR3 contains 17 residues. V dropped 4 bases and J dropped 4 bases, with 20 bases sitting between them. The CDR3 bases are TGTGCCAGCAGCTCGCTAGCGAACACCGGAAATTACAATGAGCAGTTCTTC. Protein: CASSSLANTGNYNEQFF.

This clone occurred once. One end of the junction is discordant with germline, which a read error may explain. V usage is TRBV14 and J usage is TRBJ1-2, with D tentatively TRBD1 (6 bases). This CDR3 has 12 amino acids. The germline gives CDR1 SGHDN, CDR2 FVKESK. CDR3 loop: CASSQDSDRAAF. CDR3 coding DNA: TGTGCCAGCAGCCAAGATTCGGACAGAGCTGCCTTC.

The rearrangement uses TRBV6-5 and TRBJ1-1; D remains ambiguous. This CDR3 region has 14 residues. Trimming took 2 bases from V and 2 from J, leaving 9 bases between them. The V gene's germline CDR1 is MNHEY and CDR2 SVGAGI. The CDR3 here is CASSYVPFNTEAFF. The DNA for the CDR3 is TGTGCCAGCAGTTACGTACCCTTCAACACTGAAGCTTTCTTT.

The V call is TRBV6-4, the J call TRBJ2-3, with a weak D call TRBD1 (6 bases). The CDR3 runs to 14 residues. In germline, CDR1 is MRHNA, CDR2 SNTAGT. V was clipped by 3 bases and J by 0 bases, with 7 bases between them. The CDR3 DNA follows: TGTGCCAGCAGTGAGACAGGTAGCACAGATACGCAGTATTTT. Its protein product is CASSETGSTDTQYF.

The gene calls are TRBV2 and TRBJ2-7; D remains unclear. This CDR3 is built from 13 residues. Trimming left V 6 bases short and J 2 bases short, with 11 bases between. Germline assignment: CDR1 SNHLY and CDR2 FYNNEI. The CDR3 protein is CASSPRMAYEQYF. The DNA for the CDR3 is TGTGCCAGCAGCCCTCGGATGGCCTACGAGCAGTACTTC.

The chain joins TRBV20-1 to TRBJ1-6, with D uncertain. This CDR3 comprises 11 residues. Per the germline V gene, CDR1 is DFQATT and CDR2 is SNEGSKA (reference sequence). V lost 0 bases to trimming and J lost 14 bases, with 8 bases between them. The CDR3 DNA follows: TGCAGTGCTAGAGACCTTAACTCCCTCCACTTT. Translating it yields CSARDLNSLHF.

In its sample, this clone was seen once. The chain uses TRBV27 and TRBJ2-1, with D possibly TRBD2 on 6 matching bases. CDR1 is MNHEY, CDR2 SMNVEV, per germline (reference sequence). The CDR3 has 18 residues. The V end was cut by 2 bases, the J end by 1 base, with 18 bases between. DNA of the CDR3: TGTGCCAGCAGTTTAACTAGTCGATGGGGGGAATCCTACAATGAGCAGTTCTTC. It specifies CASSLTSRWGESYNEQFF.

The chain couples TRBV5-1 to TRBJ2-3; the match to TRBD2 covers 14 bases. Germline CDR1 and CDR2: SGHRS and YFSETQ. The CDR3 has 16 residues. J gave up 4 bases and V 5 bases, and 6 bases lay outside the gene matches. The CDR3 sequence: CASRLGLAGEADTQYF. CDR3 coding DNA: TGCGCCAGCAGACTGGGACTAGCGGGAGAGGCAGATACGCAGTATTTT.

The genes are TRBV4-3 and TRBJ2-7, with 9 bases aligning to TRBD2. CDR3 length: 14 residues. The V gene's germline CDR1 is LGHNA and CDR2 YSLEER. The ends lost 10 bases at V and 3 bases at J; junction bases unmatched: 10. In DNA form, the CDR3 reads TGCGCCACAGAGAATAGCGGGAGATACTACGAGCAGTACTTC. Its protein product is CATENSGRYYEQYF.

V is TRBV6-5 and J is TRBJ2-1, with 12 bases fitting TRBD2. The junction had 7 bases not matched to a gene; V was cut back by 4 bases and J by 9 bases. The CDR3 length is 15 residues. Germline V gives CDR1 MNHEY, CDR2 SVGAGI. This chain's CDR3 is CASSFGLAGISEQFF. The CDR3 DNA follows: TGTGCCAGCAGTTTTGGACTAGCGGGGATTAGTGAGCAGTTCTTC.

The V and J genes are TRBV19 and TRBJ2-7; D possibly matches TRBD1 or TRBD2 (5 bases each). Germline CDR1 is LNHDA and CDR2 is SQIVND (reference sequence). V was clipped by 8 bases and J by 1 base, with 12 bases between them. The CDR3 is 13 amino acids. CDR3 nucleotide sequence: TGTGCCAGTCGCCCCGGGGCTTCCTACGAGCAGTACTTC. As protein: CASRPGASYEQYF.